The present entry profiles one T cell receptor (beta chain) with its context. This record belongs to a study of T cell responses to AZD1222 COVID-19 vaccine. V trimming: 6 bases; J trimming: 4 bases; junction bases outside the gene matches: 5. There are 13 residues in the CDR3. Method: immunoSEQ multiplex PCR; TCRdb's copy keeps in-frame clones and lacks some. Of approximately 150,000 clones in the sample, 75% to 95% were seen once. The clonotype originates from an adult in good health. Source: peripheral blood, taken on day 0 of AZD1222 vaccination. The chain recombines TRBV12-3 or TRBV12-4 with TRBJ1-2; 7 nucleotides line up with TRBD1. CDR3 protein: CASSQRGPYGYTF. The CDR3 nucleotides read TGTGCCAGCAGCCAAAGGGGGCCCTATGGCTACACCTTC.